The present T cell receptor (beta chain) was sequenced within a study of blood T cell repertoires in COVID-19. CDR3 size: 14 residues. Trimming took 8 bases from V and 4 from J; bases not matched to a gene: 11. Germline values: CDR1 MGHRA, CDR2 YSYEKL. TCRdb keeps only in-frame clones here, not all; method: immunoSEQ multiplex PCR. Here the sample spans about 210,000 clones, 92% being singletons. The sample taken for sequencing was peripheral blood. This chain uses TRBV4-1 with TRBJ2-7; 7 bases match TRBD2. This receptor was taken from a man aged 25 to 40 with acute or convalescent COVID-19. The CDR3 here is CASGPSGNGYEQYF. The DNA for the CDR3 is TGCGCCAGCGGCCCAAGCGGGAACGGGTACGAGCAGTACTTC.